Listed here is a single T cell receptor (beta chain). TCRbeta library construction was performed incorporating unique molecular identifiers. TCRdb analysed the PCR reads with MiXCR anew, one entry per CDR3 protein. The sample lists about 900,000 distinct CDR3 sequences, roughly 31% occurring once. This entry is derived from a study of T-cell reconstitution after alpha-beta-depleted transplantation in children. The CDR3 covers 15 residues. The V gene lost 2 bases and the J gene lost 5 bases, with 13 bases spanning the gap. The chain joins TRBV12-3 or TRBV12-4 to TRBJ2-1; possibly TRBD2 for D (6 bases). This clonotype originated in a boy younger than two who had a stem cell transplant for SCID, so the T cells may come from the graft donor. The sequenced sample was PBMCs, mostly from graft donor cells, obtained 360 days after TCRalphabeta/CD19-depleted stem cell transplant. CDR3 coding DNA: TGTGCCAGCAGTTTATACGGGGGAGTCAACAATGAGCAGTTCTTC. Amino acids: CASSLYGGVNNEQFF.